One and the same sample provided the 23 T cell receptor beta chains below, sequenced in a study of shared clonotypes between healthy human individuals (dated by TCRdb to 2020 to 2022). The library was obtained by the immunoSEQ multiplex PCR assay. The table comes from immuneACCESS by way of TCRdb, which keeps in-frame sequences with V and J called. Part of the clones is missing from these tables; in studies checked, under half for an unresolved V gene and the rest for unknown reasons. The sample contains a few million clones, approximately 93% of them found a single time. 0.39% of the sample is taken by the ten largest. Sequencing was done on a sample of naive CD4+ T cells from PBMCs. The cell subset or site label, read with the paper, signifies: CD45RA+ positively selected. The source of these receptors is a man aged 18 to 35 in good health. Some clones in this sample may be carry-over from other donors' samples.

V usage is TRBV9 and J usage is TRBJ2-5; D ambiguous. Trimming took 0 bases from V and 0 from J, leaving 9 bases between them. Germline CDR1 reads SGDLS; CDR2 reads YYNGEE. The CDR3 covers 15 residues. In nucleotides, the CDR3 is TGTGCCAGCAGCGTAGTTCCAGGTTACCAAGAGACCCAGTACTTC. Protein: CASSVVPGYQETQYF.

The gene calls are TRBV6-1 and TRBJ2-1; D gene ambiguous. This CDR3 spans 14 amino acids. Looked up from germline, CDR1 is MNHNS and CDR2 is SASEGT. Trimming stripped 2 bases from V and 10 bases from J, with 15 bases between. The chain's CDR3 is CASSERGDSGEQFF. In DNA, the CDR3 is TGTGCCAGCAGTGAACGCGGAGATTCGGGCGAGCAGTTCTTC.

The V call is TRBV6-5, the J call TRBJ1-5; D is unresolved. Germline CDR1 is MNHEY and CDR2 is SVGAGI. Deletions cut 4 bases from V and 6 bases from J, with 13 bases between. The CDR3 runs 14 residues. CDR3 nucleotide sequence: TGTGCCAGCAGTTCTACGACTCTGGGTCAGCCCCAGCATTTT. This encodes CASSSTTLGQPQHF.

The V and J genes are TRBV5-4 and TRBJ2-5; no reliable D call. The germline V gene has CDR1 SGHNT and CDR2 YYREEE (reference sequence). The CDR3 is 15 amino acids. Trimming removed 4 bases from V and 0 bases from J, with 13 bases in between. The chain's CDR3 is CASSHSVGNQETQYF. In nucleotides, the CDR3 is TGTGCCAGCAGCCACTCTGTGGGGAACCAAGAGACCCAGTACTTC.

V and J are TRBV11-1 and TRBJ2-7; TRBD1 might be the D (7 bases). In germline, CDR1 is SGHAT, CDR2 FQDESV (reference sequence). This CDR3 is built from 15 residues. V lost 1 base, J lost 0 bases, and 10 bases lay in between. The CDR3 DNA is TGTGCCAGCAGCTTAGTCAGGGGGGACTCCTACGAGCAGTACTTC. It specifies CASSLVRGDSYEQYF. The full variable domain, in which reference TRBV11-1 and TRBJ2-7 provide the parts outside the CDR3, is EAEVAQSPRYKITEKSQAVAFWCDPISGHATLYWYRQILGQGPELLVQFQDESVVDDSQLPKDRFSAERLKGVDSTLKIQPAELGDSAMYLCASSLVRGDSYEQYFGPGTRLTVT.

This rearrangement joins TRBV7-8 to TRBJ1-2, with 7 bases aligning to TRBD1. Germline V gene sequence: CDR1 SGHVS, CDR2 FQNEAQ. The ends lost 5 bases at V and 11 bases at J; junction bases unmatched: 8. The CDR3 is made up of 12 amino acids. The CDR3 sequence: CASSPRQGTYTF. The CDR3 DNA sequence: TGTGCCAGCAGCCCCCGACAGGGAACATACACCTTC.

This clone was observed a single time. This same CDR3 is encoded by further DNA sequences in the sample. The chain recombines TRBV28 with TRBJ2-3, with 11 bases that match TRBD1. The V and J ends lost 5 bases and 2 bases, in that order; junction bases with no gene match: 0. From germline, CDR1 is MDHEN and CDR2 SYDVKM. This CDR3 is 14 amino acids long. CDR3 DNA sequence: TGTGCCAGCAGTGGACAGGGGGCCACAGATACGCAGTATTTT. As protein: CASSGQGATDTQYF.

This rearrangement joins TRBV7-7 to TRBJ1-2, with D possibly TRBD1 on 6 matching bases. V gave up 2 bases and J gave up 4 bases, with 29 bases separating them. CDR1 is SSHAT and CDR2 is FNYEAQ in the germline V gene (reference sequence). This CDR3 contains 20 residues. The CDR3 loop is CASSLPVDRPVPFRRYGYTF. In DNA, the CDR3 is TGTGCCAGCAGCTTACCTGTTGACAGGCCCGTTCCCTTTCGTCGCTATGGCTACACCTTC.

DNA for the CDR3: TGTGCCAGCAGTTTCACGAACACCGGGGAGCTGTTTTTT. It specifies CASSFTNTGELFF. The rearrangement links TRBV6-6 to TRBJ2-2, with D unclear. This CDR3 comprises 13 residues. Germline values: CDR1 MNHNY, CDR2 SVGAGI (reference sequence). The V end lost 4 bases, the J end lost 0 bases, and 3 bases lay between the germline ends.

Points on this clone: The identical CDR3 is also encoded by other nucleotide sequences in the sample. V gene TRBV5-1 combines with J gene TRBJ2-2, with a weak D call TRBD1 (6 bases). This CDR3 comprises 14 residues. With 3 bases removed from V and 4 bases from J, the gap between germline ends came to 10 bases. Germline V gene lookup returns CDR1 SGHRS and CDR2 YFSETQ. CDR3 amino acids: CASSWGQSTGELFF. DNA of the CDR3: TGCGCCAGCAGCTGGGGGCAGAGCACCGGGGAGCTGTTTTTT. The variable domain in full, completed from reference TRBV5-1 and TRBJ2-2, reads KAGVTQTPRYLIKTRGQQVTLSCSPISGHRSVSWYQQTPGQGLQFLFEYFSETQRNKGNFPGRFSGRQFSNSRSEMNVSTLELGDSALYLCASSWGQSTGELFFGEGSRLTVL.

This chain connects TRBV15 to TRBJ2-7; the match to TRBD1 covers 7 bases. Germline trimming cut 2 bases from V and 1 base from J; bases unmatched to any gene: 2. The CDR3 is 14 residues long. Germline V lookup: CDR1 LNHNV, CDR2 YYDKDF (reference sequence). The CDR3: CATSRPGQSYEQYF. Written as DNA, the CDR3 is TGTGCCACCAGCAGACCGGGACAGTCCTACGAGCAGTACTTC.

The chain couples TRBV4-1 to TRBJ1-5; 7 positions agree with TRBD1. The CDR3 totals 17 residues. Germline V gene data show CDR1 as MGHRA and CDR2 as YSYEKL. V trimming: 4 bases; J trimming: 6 bases; junction bases outside the gene matches: 15. The CDR3 nucleotides are TGCGCCAGCAGCCTAACTCCGGCGGCAGGGGGGATTCAGCCCCAGCATTTT. Translation: CASSLTPAAGGIQPQHF.

V and J are TRBV15 and TRBJ2-1, with 7 bases that match TRBD2. CDR3 length equals 16 residues. V gave up 1 base and J gave up 7 bases; unmatched junction bases: 10. CDR1 and CDR2 from the germline V gene are LNHNV and YYDKDF (reference sequence). The CDR3 DNA sequence: TGTGCCACCAGCAGAGCCCAGCGGGGTCGTCTGAATGAGCAGTTCTTC. Its translation is CATSRAQRGRLNEQFF.

This clone is a singleton in its sample. The chain carries TRBV18 and TRBJ2-2; D might be TRBD1 (5 bases). Germline lookup yields CDR1 KGHSH and CDR2 LQKENI. With 2 bases removed from V and 2 bases from J, the gap between germline ends came to 9 bases. This CDR3 region has 15 residues. This CDR3 is CASSPKGSNTGELFF. CDR3 DNA: TGTGCCAGCTCACCAAAGGGGTCAAACACCGGGGAGCTGTTTTTT. Variable domain in full (rest from reference TRBV18 and TRBJ2-2): NAGVMQNPRHLVRRRGQEARLRCSPMKGHSHVYWYRQLPEEGLKFMVYLQKENIIDESGMPKERFSAEFPKEGPSILRIQQVVRGDSAAYFCASSPKGSNTGELFFGEGSRLTVL.

As to this clone: Distinct nucleotide sequences in the sample also encode this CDR3. V is TRBV18 and J is TRBJ1-1; 7 nucleotides match TRBD1. Germline values: CDR1 KGHSH, CDR2 LQKENI. This CDR3 has 14 residues. Trimming took 3 bases from V and 1 from J; bases not matched to a gene: 2. The CDR3 loop is CASSPRQGNTEAFF. The CDR3 DNA is TGTGCCAGCTCACCGCGACAGGGGAACACTGAAGCTTTCTTT.

The chain recombines TRBV15 with TRBJ2-2, with a possible D match to TRBD1 (5 bases). Looked up from germline, CDR1 is LNHNV and CDR2 is YYDKDF (reference sequence). V was cut by 8 bases and J by 1 base, with 8 bases left in between. The CDR3 is made up of 13 amino acids. CDR3 DNA: TGTGCCACCGGCCAGGGGAACACCGGGGAGCTGTTTTTT. Translated: CATGQGNTGELFF.

The chain links TRBV9 to TRBJ1-2; 9 bases fit TRBD1. This CDR3 contains 17 residues. Germline assignment: CDR1 SGDLS and CDR2 YYNGEE. The V and J ends lost 1 base and 8 bases, in that order; junction bases with no gene match: 15. CDR3 coding DNA: TGTGCCAGCAGCGTAACAATTACAGGGGGCGGTTTATGGGGCTACACCTTC. Amino acid sequence: CASSVTITGGGLWGYTF.

CDR3: CASSTRSAGGETQYF. DNA for the CDR3: TGTGCCAGCAGCACCCGGTCGGCAGGGGGGGAGACCCAGTACTTC. The chain employs TRBV9 and TRBJ2-5; D might be TRBD1 (7 bases). CDR3 length equals 15 residues. V gave up 4 bases and J gave up 5 bases, with 18 bases separating them. Per germline, CDR1 SGDLS and CDR2 YYNGEE.

The chain joins TRBV29-1 to TRBJ2-3; no reliable D call. Trimming removed 8 bases at V and 0 bases at J, with 9 bases between. This CDR3 has 12 residues. Germline V gene sequence: CDR1 SQVTM, CDR2 ANQGSEA. The CDR3 loop is CSSDRSTDTQYF. The CDR3 DNA follows: TGCAGCTCCGACCGGAGCACAGATACGCAGTATTTT.

The J gene is TRBJ1-2, the V gene TRBV6-6, with a tentative D call TRBD1 (5 bases). Between the trimmed V and J ends, which lost 6 bases and 4 bases, there was a span of 12 bases. The germline gives CDR1 MNHNY, CDR2 SVGAGI (reference sequence). There are 13 residues in the CDR3. The CDR3 DNA reads as TGTGCCAGCAGGTCAGGGCTTTCCTATGGCTACACCTTC. Translated, it gives CASRSGLSYGYTF.

This sequence joins TRBV9 and TRBJ2-6, with D maybe TRBD2 (6 bases). The CDR3 consists of 17 residues. CDR1 SGDLS and CDR2 YYNGEE come from the germline V gene. V was clipped by 3 bases and J by 0 bases, with 13 bases between them. The CDR3 reads CASSAWDSYSGANVLTF. As DNA, the CDR3 is TGTGCCAGCAGCGCCTGGGACTCCTACTCTGGGGCCAACGTCCTGACTTTC.

The chain has TRBV2 and TRBJ2-2; perhaps TRBD1 as D (6 bases). The CDR3 length is 13 residues. CDR1 and CDR2 from the germline V gene are SNHLY and FYNNEI. Trimming took 6 bases from V and 4 from J, leaving 9 bases between them. Here the CDR3 reads CASRAQGTGELFF. CDR3 nucleotides: TGTGCCAGCAGAGCACAGGGCACCGGGGAGCTGTTTTTT. The full variable domain, in which reference TRBV2 and TRBJ2-2 provide the parts outside the CDR3, is EPEVTQTPSHQVTQMGQEVILRCVPISNHLYFYWYRQILGQKVEFLVSFYNNEISEKSEIFDDQFSVERPDGSNFTLKIRSTKLEDSAMYFCASRAQGTGELFFGEGSRLTVL.

The chain has TRBV15 and TRBJ1-5; tentatively, D is TRBD1 (5 bases). Looked up from germline, CDR1 is LNHNV and CDR2 is YYDKDF (reference sequence). Trimming cost V 1 base and J 7 bases, with 14 bases left between them. The length of the CDR3 is 15 residues. The CDR3 DNA is TGTGCCACCAGCAGAGTCAGGGAAGTGCAACAGCCCCAGCATTTT. This gives the protein CATSRVREVQQPQHF.